Listed here is a single T cell receptor (beta chain). The data belong to a study of blood T cell repertoires in COVID-19. Study context: The United States, Italy and Spain supplied acute and convalescent COVID-19 samples.

Assay used: immunoSEQ multiplex PCR; TCRdb lists only in-frame clones, some missing. The sample consists of tens of thousands of clones, just over 85% of them appearing once. V was pared by 0 bases and J by 5 bases, with 4 bases of the junction left unmatched. CDR3 length equals 15 residues. CDR1 SGHRS and CDR2 YFSETQ come from the germline V gene. The sequenced material came from peripheral blood. The chain couples TRBV5-1 to TRBJ1-5, with 8 bases matching TRBD1. This receptor was obtained from a man at least 80 years old with acute or convalescent COVID-19. As DNA, the CDR3 is TGCGCCAGCAGCTTGGGGGGACAGGCCCATCAGCCCCAGCATTTT. It translates to CASSLGGQAHQPQHF. Looking up the rest from reference TRBV5-1 and TRBJ1-5 gives the full variable domain: KAGVTQTPRYLIKTRGQQVTLSCSPISGHRSVSWYQQTPGQGLQFLFEYFSETQRNKGNFPGRFSGRQFSNSRSEMNVSTLELGDSALYLCASSLGGQAHQPQHFGDGTRLSIL.